A single sample gave rise to the 27 T cell receptor beta chains below, sequenced in a study of CD8+ T cells in alopecia areata. Treatment in this sample: oral pan-JAK inhibitor, 5-10 mg twice daily. Reverse transcription of extracted RNA yielded cDNA, which provided the sequencing template. Sequencing was performed with immunoSEQ multiplex PCR; in TCRdb, only in-frame clones are kept and a portion is missing. The table has about 220,000 clones, approximately 57% seen once; the top ten hold around 1.6%. The sample was CD4+ T cells sorted from blood, taken at week 4, from a patient treated with tofacitinib. The receptors were gathered from a human donor with alopecia areata.

The chain couples TRBV7-6 to TRBJ1-5; the D gene is possibly TRBD1 (5 bases). The CDR3 consists of 15 residues. Germline V gene data show CDR1 as SGHVS and CDR2 as FNYEAQ. Between the trimmed V and J ends, which lost 5 bases and 3 bases, there was a span of 14 bases. As DNA, the CDR3 is TGTGCCAGCAGCCCAATTTCAGGGCACAATCAGCCCCAGCATTTT. Translating gives CASSPISGHNQPQHF.

This clone is a singleton in its sample. J is TRBJ2-2 and V is TRBV27; 8 bases agree with TRBD2. V lost 3 bases, J lost 4 bases, and 4 bases stayed unmatched. The CDR3 has 15 amino acids. Per the germline V gene, CDR1 is MNHEY and CDR2 is SMNVEV (reference sequence). CDR3 in amino acids: CASSFLAGVTGELFF. The CDR3 region has the DNA TGTGCCAGCAGTTTCCTAGCGGGTGTCACCGGGGAGCTGTTTTTT.

J is TRBJ2-1 and V is TRBV10-3, with D perhaps TRBD1 or TRBD2 (6 bases each). The CDR3 covers 11 residues. The germline V gene encodes CDR1 ENHRY and CDR2 SYGVKD. V gave up 5 bases and J gave up 8 bases, with 7 bases separating them. The DNA for the CDR3 is TGTGCCATCAGTAGGGGGGATGAGCAGTTCTTC. Its protein product is CAISRGDEQFF.

The chain recombines TRBV29-1 with TRBJ1-2, with D perhaps matching TRBD1 (5 bases). The CDR3 contains 12 residues. Trimming left V 4 bases short and J 8 bases short, with 14 bases between. Per germline, CDR1 SQVTM and CDR2 ANQGSEA. The CDR3 region has the DNA TGCAGCGTTGCGAAACAGGTGGAGGGCTACACCTTC. Translating it yields CSVAKQVEGYTF.

This clone was counted only a few times. The chain has TRBV5-1 and TRBJ1-1, with TRBD1 matching 10 bases. Germline CDR1 SGHRS, CDR2 YFSETQ. The CDR3 is made up of 15 amino acids. J gave up 4 bases and V 7 bases, and 10 bases lay outside the gene matches. In DNA form, the CDR3 reads TGCGCCAGCGGCCTCGGACAGGGGGGCGGCACTGAAGCTTTCTTT. This sequence encodes CASGLGQGGGTEAFF.

The chain employs TRBV30 and TRBJ2-6, with no clear D. Germline V gives CDR1 GTSNPN, CDR2 SVGIG (reference sequence). This CDR3 has 14 residues. V lost 8 bases, J lost 2 bases, and 13 bases lay in between. The CDR3 sequence: CAGPPETGANVLTF. The CDR3 DNA is TGTGCCGGACCCCCCGAAACTGGGGCCAACGTCCTGACTTTC. Looking up the rest from reference TRBV30 and TRBJ2-6 gives the full variable domain: SQTIHQWPATLVQPVGSPLSLECTVEGTSNPNLYWYRQAAGRGLQLLFYSVGIGQISSEVPQNLSASRPQDRQFILSSKKLLLSDSGFYLCAGPPETGANVLTFGAGSRLTVL.

J is TRBJ2-1 and V is TRBV6-6; D ambiguous. The V gene lost 5 bases and the J gene lost 9 bases, with 17 bases spanning the gap. This CDR3 region has 14 residues. Germline CDR1 and CDR2: MNHNY and SVGAGI (reference sequence). The CDR3 loop reads CASSRQGFGSEQFF. The CDR3 DNA is TGTGCCAGCAGTAGGCAAGGGTTCGGTAGTGAGCAGTTCTTC.

This CDR3 reads CASSVQQISYEQYF. The CDR3 DNA follows: TGTGCCAGCAGTGTACAACAGATCTCCTACGAGCAGTACTTC. The chain carries TRBV2 and TRBJ2-7; D ambiguous. Germline loops: CDR1 SNHLY, CDR2 FYNNEI. Trimming took off 4 bases at V and 0 bases at J, with 10 bases between the two ends. The CDR3 is made up of 14 amino acids.

The gene calls are TRBV15 and TRBJ1-5; D unclear. The germline V gene has CDR1 LNHNV and CDR2 YYDKDF (reference sequence). Between the trimmed V and J ends, which lost 0 bases and 1 base, there was a span of 10 bases. This CDR3 spans 16 amino acids. The CDR3 region has the DNA TGTGCCACCAGCAGAGACCAAATGGGAAGCAATCAGCCCCAGCATTTT. This sequence encodes CATSRDQMGSNQPQHF.

The gene calls are TRBV11-2 and TRBJ1-2; 9 bases match TRBD1. Germline-derived CDR1 and CDR2 are SGHAT and FQNNGV. V shed 1 base, J shed 8 bases, and the junction held 8 bases outside the gene matches. CDR3 length equals 15 residues. CDR3 sequence: CASSLGMTGGKGYTF. The CDR3 DNA sequence: TGTGCCAGCAGCTTAGGAATGACAGGGGGTAAAGGCTACACCTTC. The entire variable domain, with the rest obtained from reference TRBV11-2 and TRBJ1-2, is as follows: EAGVAQSPRYKIIEKRQSVAFWCNPISGHATLYWYQQILGQGPKLLIQFQNNGVVDDSQLPKDRFSAERLKGVDSTLKIQPAKLEDSAVYLCASSLGMTGGKGYTFGSGTRLTVV.

The rearrangement links TRBV2 to TRBJ1-5, with TRBD1 as a possible D gene (6 bases). The CDR3 has 13 residues. Trimming pared 6 bases from V and 3 bases from J, leaving 9 bases between. Germline values: CDR1 SNHLY, CDR2 FYNNEI. The CDR3 DNA reads TGTGCCAGCAGGACAGGCAACAATCAGCCCCAGCATTTT. Its translation: CASRTGNNQPQHF.

The rearrangement uses TRBV15 and TRBJ2-7; a weak D match, TRBD2 (6 bases). Germline CDR1 reads LNHNV; CDR2 reads YYDKDF (reference sequence). V lost 5 bases, J lost 5 bases, and 13 bases lay in between. This CDR3 region has 13 residues. As DNA, the CDR3 is TGTGCCACCAGCCCCTCGCTAGCGAACGAGCAGTACTTC. This codes for CATSPSLANEQYF.

This chain joins TRBV5-6 and TRBJ2-1, with 13 bases identical to TRBD2. The CDR3 extends over 17 amino acids. V gave up 4 bases and J gave up 3 bases; unmatched junction bases: 7. CDR1 and CDR2 from the germline V gene are SGHDT and YYEEEE. The CDR3 DNA sequence: TGTGCCAGCAGCCGGGGACTAGCGGGATCTTACTACAATGAGCAGTTCTTC. It translates to CASSRGLAGSYYNEQFF. Full variable domain (missing parts from reference TRBV5-6 and TRBJ2-1): DAGVTQSPTHLIKTRGQQVTLRCSPKSGHDTVSWYQQALGQGPQFIFQYYEEEERQRGNFPDRFSGHQFPNYSSELNVNALLLGDSALYLCASSRGLAGSYYNEQFFGPGTRLTVL.

This clone was observed a single time. The rearrangement joins TRBV4-1 to TRBJ1-1; 7 bases align to TRBD1. Germline V gene data show CDR1 as MGHRA and CDR2 as YSYEKL. This CDR3 has 14 amino acids. V lost 3 bases to trimming and J lost 10 bases; unmatched junction nucleotides: 11. CDR3 DNA: TGCGCCAGCAGCCATAGACAGGGTGAGGTAATAGCTTTCTTT. Protein sequence: CASSHRQGEVIAFF.

This clone was counted a few times. The chain couples TRBV27 to TRBJ2-7; D gene unclear. From germline, CDR1 is MNHEY and CDR2 SMNVEV (reference sequence). CDR3 length: 15 residues. V shed 5 bases and J shed 0 bases, with 14 bases lying between them. The CDR3 loop is CASSLGGGLSYEQYF. The CDR3 nucleotides are TGTGCCAGCAGTCTAGGCGGCGGCCTCTCCTACGAGCAGTACTTC.

The V and J genes are TRBV5-1 and TRBJ1-1; no clear D gene. The germline V gene encodes CDR1 SGHRS and CDR2 YFSETQ. CDR3 size: 14 residues. V was pared by 0 bases and J by 1 base, with 7 bases between. The CDR3 sequence: CASSLASQNTEAFF. The DNA of the CDR3 is TGCGCCAGCAGCTTGGCCTCTCAGAACACTGAAGCTTTCTTT. Full variable domain (missing parts from reference TRBV5-1 and TRBJ1-1): KAGVTQTPRYLIKTRGQQVTLSCSPISGHRSVSWYQQTPGQGLQFLFEYFSETQRNKGNFPGRFSGRQFSNSRSEMNVSTLELGDSALYLCASSLASQNTEAFFGQGTRLTVV.

The V call is TRBV14, the J call TRBJ1-6, with TRBD1 as a possible D gene (5 bases). Germline values: CDR1 SGHDN, CDR2 FVKESK. This CDR3 region has 16 residues. Trimming left V 2 bases short and J 7 bases short, with 15 bases between. The CDR3 here is CASSQWGGALNSPLHF. The CDR3 DNA follows: TGTGCCAGCAGCCAATGGGGAGGGGCTCTCAATTCACCCCTCCACTTT.

Comments on this clone: This CDR3 is also generated by other DNA sequences in the sample. The rearrangement joins TRBV6-5 to TRBJ1-1; no clear D. V was cut by 4 bases and J by 4 bases, with 7 bases left in between. This CDR3 spans 12 amino acids. Germline values: CDR1 MNHEY, CDR2 SVGAGI. The CDR3 nucleotides read TGTGCCAGCAGTTTCGGCGGCACTGAAGCTTTCTTT. Residues: CASSFGGTEAFF.

The chain uses TRBV7-8 and TRBJ1-1, with D hard to call. The CDR3 spans 12 residues. The V and J ends lost 5 bases and 6 bases respectively, with 10 bases between them. CDR1 SGHVS and CDR2 FQNEAQ come from the germline V gene. The CDR3 nucleotides read TGTGCCAGCAGCGGAATGGGCGCTGAAGCTTTCTTT. It encodes CASSGMGAEAFF.

This chain uses TRBV28 with TRBJ2-7; D remains unclear. Trimming cost V 5 bases and J 1 base, with 15 bases left between them. There are 15 residues in the CDR3. Germline V lookup: CDR1 MDHEN, CDR2 SYDVKM. The CDR3 nucleotides are TGTGCCAGCAGTCCACCGATCTCTCTGTCCTACGAGCAGTACTTC. Translated: CASSPPISLSYEQYF.

This rearrangement joins TRBV6-6 to TRBJ2-7; possibly TRBD1 for D (6 bases). CDR1 and CDR2 (germline): MNHNY, SVGAGI (reference sequence). The CDR3 contains 13 residues. Deletions cut 9 bases from V and 2 bases from J, with 14 bases between. As DNA, the CDR3 is TGTGCCAGTGGGACAAGTAACCCCTACGAGCAGTACTTC. It codes for CASGTSNPYEQYF.

V gene TRBV7-2 combines with J gene TRBJ2-3; TRBD2 agrees at 12 bases. With 4 bases clipped from V and 6 bases from J, the junction kept 14 bases outside the gene matches. This CDR3 is 18 amino acids long. Germline loops: CDR1 SGHTA, CDR2 FQGNSA. The CDR3 coding sequence is TGTGCCAGCAGCTCAGCCACTAGCGGGGGGCTCGGGTTGGATACGCAGTATTTT. This gives the protein CASSSATSGGLGLDTQYF. Full variable domain (remainder filled in from reference TRBV7-2 and TRBJ2-3): GAGVSQSPSNKVTEKGKDVELRCDPISGHTALYWYRQSLGQGLEFLIYFQGNSAPDKSGLPSDRFSAERTGGSVSTLTIQRTQQEDSAVYLCASSSATSGGLGLDTQYFGPGTRLTVL.

The gene calls are TRBV2 and TRBJ1-4; D possibly corresponds to TRBD1 (5 bases). In germline, CDR1 is SNHLY, CDR2 FYNNEI. This CDR3 comprises 13 residues. Trimming stripped 6 bases from V and 6 bases from J, with 11 bases between. CDR3 in amino acids: CASSQGVDEKLFF. CDR3 in DNA: TGTGCCAGCAGCCAGGGAGTTGATGAAAAACTGTTTTTT.

This clone was picked up a small number of times. The chain carries TRBV4-3 and TRBJ2-7; tentatively, D is TRBD2 (6 bases). The germline V gene has CDR1 LGHNA and CDR2 YSLEER. Trimming removed 2 bases at V and 7 bases at J, with 18 bases between. The CDR3 runs to 15 residues. CDR3 residues: CASSQSRVETREQYF. In nucleotides, the CDR3 is TGCGCCAGCAGCCAAAGCAGGGTTGAGACTAGGGAGCAGTACTTC.

This clone was observed once. The chain links TRBV10-2 to TRBJ1-2; D is unclear. CDR1 and CDR2 (germline): WSHSY, SAAADI. The V and J ends lost 4 bases and 5 bases respectively, with 5 bases between them. CDR3 size: 11 residues. CDR3 loop: CASSGDYGYTF. CDR3 in DNA: TGCGCCAGCAGTGGAGATTATGGCTACACCTTC.

A word on this clone: The junction differs from germline at one of its ends, possibly a read error. The V gene is TRBV7-2, the J gene TRBJ1-2; possible D gene TRBD1, 6 bases. The V gene's germline CDR1 is SGHTA and CDR2 FQGNSA. The CDR3 contains 12 residues. CDR3 sequence (DNA): TGTGCCAGCAGTTATGCTACAGGGACGGTCGCCTTC. Amino acids: CASSYATGTVAF.

The chain links TRBV12-5 to TRBJ1-4; possible D gene TRBD1, 5 bases. Trimming removed 7 bases from V and 6 bases from J, with 15 bases in between. CDR1 is LGHNT and CDR2 is FRNRAP in the germline V gene. The CDR3 runs 14 residues. CDR3 in amino acids: CASAEGLGYEKLFF. CDR3 coding DNA: TGTGCTAGTGCCGAGGGACTGGGTTATGAAAAACTGTTTTTT.